The 24 T cell receptor beta chains in this list originate from one sample, sequenced in a study of cytomegalovirus exposure and HLA in healthy donors. The PCR had 60 Vbeta and 13 Jbeta primers. Assay used: immunoSEQ multiplex PCR; TCRdb lists only in-frame clones, some missing. Of about 180,000 clones in the sample, roughly 82% were seen once. The sample taken for sequencing was PBMCs. These TCRs come from a woman aged 50 to 60 in good health and CMV-seronegative.

About this clone: Additional DNA sequences in this sample encode the identical CDR3. This chain uses TRBV5-1 with TRBJ2-5; 12 bases are a match to TRBD2. The ends lost 4 bases at V and 2 bases at J; junction bases unmatched: 3. Looked up from germline, CDR1 is SGHRS and CDR2 is YFSETQ. The length of the CDR3 is 15 residues. The CDR3 coding sequence is TGCGCCAGCAGCCCCGGGACTAGCGGGCAAGAGACCCAGTACTTC. Its translation is CASSPGTSGQETQYF.

The chain recombines TRBV11-2 with TRBJ2-7; tentatively, D is TRBD1 (6 bases). In germline, CDR1 is SGHAT, CDR2 FQNNGV. The CDR3 consists of 15 residues. Between the trimmed V and J ends, which lost 1 base and 3 bases, there was a span of 13 bases. The CDR3 sequence is CASSLARGRGYEQYF. The CDR3 coding sequence is TGTGCCAGCAGCTTAGCCAGGGGTAGGGGCTACGAGCAGTACTTC.

The chain uses TRBV12-5 and TRBJ2-5; 7 nucleotides agree with TRBD1. After removal of 7 bases from V and 5 bases from J, the junction contained 7 bases not matched to a gene. The CDR3 consists of 13 residues. Germline V CDR1 and CDR2: LGHNT, FRNRAP. The CDR3 region is CASARGGYETQYF. The CDR3 nucleotides read TGTGCTAGTGCTCGAGGGGGCTATGAGACCCAGTACTTC.

The genes are TRBV6-5 and TRBJ2-2; D not resolved. The CDR3 covers 14 residues. Trimming removed 2 bases at V and 4 bases at J, with 8 bases between. CDR1 and CDR2 (germline): MNHEY, SVGAGI. The chain's CDR3 is CASSYNGPTGELFF. The CDR3 nucleotides read TGTGCCAGCAGTTACAATGGCCCCACCGGGGAGCTGTTTTTT.

The chain employs TRBV5-4 and TRBJ2-5; 16 bases match TRBD2. V shed 4 bases, J shed 5 bases, and the junction held 5 bases outside the gene matches. Looked up from germline, CDR1 is SGHNT and CDR2 is YYREEE (reference sequence). CDR3 length equals 16 residues. The CDR3 spells CASSRGTSGGAETQYF. CDR3 DNA sequence: TGTGCCAGCAGCCGAGGGACTAGCGGGGGGGCTGAGACCCAGTACTTC.

The chain combines TRBV5-1 with TRBJ2-7; TRBD2 matches 9 bases. The CDR3 contains 14 residues. The V segment lost 4 bases and the J segment 2 bases; nucleotides outside the gene matches: 4. Germline V gives CDR1 SGHRS, CDR2 YFSETQ. CDR3 amino acids: CASSPGLAPYEQYF. The CDR3 bases are TGCGCCAGCAGCCCGGGACTAGCCCCCTACGAGCAGTACTTC.

This chain joins TRBV10-3 and TRBJ2-1, with a tentative D call TRBD2 (5 bases). CDR3 size: 13 residues. V was pared by 4 bases and J by 4 bases, with 8 bases between. The germline CDR1 and CDR2 sequences are ENHRY and SYGVKD. In DNA form, the CDR3 reads TGTGCCATCAGTGTGGAGGCGTACAATGAGCAGTTCTTC. It is translated as CAISVEAYNEQFF.

The chain links TRBV30 to TRBJ1-5; possibly TRBD1 for D (5 bases). Germline V gene sequence: CDR1 GTSNPN, CDR2 SVGIG (reference sequence). The CDR3 has 16 residues. The V gene lost 3 bases and the J gene lost 0 bases, with 15 bases spanning the gap. CDR3 residues: CAWSGRFGGSNQPQHF. Written as DNA, the CDR3 is TGTGCCTGGAGCGGTAGGTTCGGGGGTAGCAATCAGCCCCAGCATTTT.

V gene TRBV10-3 combines with J gene TRBJ2-7; TRBD2 might be the D (6 bases). The germline V gene encodes CDR1 ENHRY and CDR2 SYGVKD. Trimming took 0 bases from V and 2 from J, leaving 20 bases between them. This CDR3 is 18 amino acids long. CDR3 in DNA: TGTGCCATCAGTGAGTCGGAGGGGACGTACCAAGATCCCTACGAGCAGTACTTC. This encodes CAISESEGTYQDPYEQYF.

The V gene is TRBV11-2, the J gene TRBJ2-1, with TRBD2 as a possible D gene (5 bases). V was cut by 7 bases and J by 9 bases, with 16 bases left in between. In germline, CDR1 is SGHAT, CDR2 FQNNGV. CDR3 length: 13 residues. This CDR3 is CASTVPSGIEQFF. CDR3 bases: TGTGCCAGCACCGTACCCTCGGGAATTGAGCAGTTCTTC.

In DNA form, the CDR3 reads TGTGCCAGTAGTACGACAGGGTGGGACACTGAAGCTTTCTTT. This translates into CASSTTGWDTEAFF. The chain uses TRBV19 and TRBJ1-1; TRBD1 aligns across 7 bases. V shed 4 bases, J shed 3 bases, and the junction held 5 bases outside the gene matches. The germline V gene encodes CDR1 LNHDA and CDR2 SQIVND (reference sequence). The CDR3 covers 14 residues.

V gene TRBV5-4 combines with J gene TRBJ1-4, with 7 nucleotides matching TRBD1. V lost 0 bases and J lost 8; bases outside the gene matches: 7. Germline values: CDR1 SGHNT, CDR2 YYREEE (reference sequence). This CDR3 comprises 15 residues. The DNA for the CDR3 is TGTGCCAGCAGCTTGGAGACAGGGACCAACGAAAAACTGTTTTTT. Translation gives CASSLETGTNEKLFF. Variable domain in full (rest from reference TRBV5-4 and TRBJ1-4): ETGVTQSPTHLIKTRGQQVTLRCSSQSGHNTVSWYQQALGQGPQFIFQYYREEENGRGNFPPRFSGLQFPNYSSELNVNALELDDSALYLCASSLETGTNEKLFFGSGTQLSVL.

The chain employs TRBV6-1 and TRBJ1-1, with D tentatively TRBD1 (5 bases). The CDR3 totals 15 residues. Trimming took 5 bases from V and 6 from J, leaving 19 bases between them. Per the germline V gene, CDR1 is MNHNS and CDR2 is SASEGT. CDR3 residues: CASSTHARDGAEAFF. The CDR3 DNA reads as TGTGCCAGCAGTACCCACGCCAGGGATGGGGCTGAAGCTTTCTTT.

The CDR3 loop reads CASSYSSGAGELFF. Written as DNA, the CDR3 is TGTGCCAGCAGTTACTCTTCGGGGGCCGGGGAGCTGTTTTTT. V usage is TRBV6-6 and J usage is TRBJ2-2; D might be TRBD2 (6 bases). The CDR3 length is 14 residues. Deletions cut 0 bases from V and 6 bases from J, with 8 bases between. From germline, CDR1 is MNHNY and CDR2 SVGAGI (reference sequence).

The chain is built from TRBV4-1 and TRBJ2-2, with a weak D call TRBD1 (5 bases). This CDR3 region has 17 residues. Trimming shortened V by 3 bases and J by 0 bases, and 14 bases separated the two germline ends. Per germline, CDR1 MGHRA and CDR2 YSYEKL. For the CDR3, the DNA is TGCGCCAGCAGCCAGATTCTTAGGACACCGAACACCGGGGAGCTGTTTTTT. Its translation: CASSQILRTPNTGELFF.

The rearrangement joins TRBV6-1 to TRBJ2-7; tentative D call: TRBD2 (5 bases). Germline V gives CDR1 MNHNS, CDR2 SASEGT. Trimming pared 5 bases from V and 0 bases from J, leaving 14 bases between. This CDR3 comprises 15 residues. In nucleotides, the CDR3 is TGTGCCAGCAGTTTAAACGGACTCAACTCCTACGAGCAGTACTTC. This codes for CASSLNGLNSYEQYF.

The table lists this clone with a count of one. The chain carries TRBV5-1 and TRBJ2-4, with D possibly TRBD1 on 5 matching bases. V was clipped by 5 bases and J by 0 bases, with 9 bases between them. Germline-derived CDR1 and CDR2 are SGHRS and YFSETQ. This CDR3 comprises 14 residues. CDR3 amino acids: CASSFRGAKNIQYF. Written as DNA, the CDR3 is TGCGCCAGCAGTTTTAGGGGAGCCAAAAACATTCAGTACTTC.

The chain employs TRBV4-1 and TRBJ2-7, with D maybe TRBD2 (6 bases). Germline CDR1 is MGHRA and CDR2 is YSYEKL. The CDR3 has 15 amino acids. Trimming stripped 1 base from V and 6 bases from J, with 16 bases between. This chain's CDR3 is CASSQVRSGSTEQYF. As DNA, the CDR3 is TGCGCCAGCAGCCAAGTCCGGTCCGGGAGTACCGAGCAGTACTTC.

This clone was counted a few times. This chain connects TRBV5-1 to TRBJ1-1; no definite D call. The V and J ends lost 0 bases and 1 base respectively, with 7 bases between them. The CDR3 runs to 14 residues. Per the germline V gene, CDR1 is SGHRS and CDR2 is YFSETQ. CDR3 region: CASSLDGQNTEAFF. The CDR3 DNA reads TGCGCCAGCAGCTTGGATGGCCAGAACACTGAAGCTTTCTTT.

In its sample, this clone was seen a few times. The rearrangement uses TRBV28 and TRBJ1-2; D is possibly TRBD1 (6 bases). Germline values: CDR1 MDHEN, CDR2 SYDVKM. There are 13 residues in the CDR3. The CDR3 loop reads CAYARGLNYGYTF. Here the CDR3 DNA reads TGTGCTTACGCCAGGGGCCTCAACTATGGCTACACCTTC.

This chain connects TRBV13 to TRBJ2-2; the D is unclear. Trimming cost V 2 bases and J 6 bases, with 10 bases left between them. CDR3 length: 14 residues. Germline CDR1 reads PRHDT; CDR2 reads FYEKMQ (reference sequence). The CDR3 is CASSLLSGSGELFF. In DNA, the CDR3 is TGTGCCAGCAGCTTACTATCCGGGTCCGGGGAGCTGTTTTTT.

The chain couples TRBV18 to TRBJ2-3; D possibly corresponds to TRBD1 (7 bases). With 6 bases removed from V and 5 bases from J, the gap between germline ends came to 21 bases. Germline V gene data show CDR1 as KGHSH and CDR2 as LQKENI. This CDR3 comprises 16 residues. CDR3 nucleotides: TGTGCCAGCTCCCCCAGTGCGTCAGGGGGGATAGATACGCAGTATTTT. This translates into CASSPSASGGIDTQYF.

DNA of the CDR3: TGTGCCAGGGCCAGGGACAAGAGTAATTCACCCCTCCACTTT. It encodes CARARDKSNSPLHF. This rearrangement joins TRBV6-5 to TRBJ1-6; TRBD1 might be the D (6 bases). The V end was cut by 9 bases, the J end by 6 bases, with 15 bases between. The CDR3 consists of 14 residues. Looked up from germline, CDR1 is MNHEY and CDR2 is SVGAGI.

This clone was picked up one time. CDR3 bases: TGTGCCAGTAGGGAAACCGGGACTAGCGGGAGGGCGGCCGGGGAGCTGTTTTTT. This translates into CASRETGTSGRAAGELFF. This sequence joins TRBV19 and TRBJ2-2, with TRBD2 identical over 16 bases. With 6 bases clipped from V and 6 bases from J, the junction kept 10 bases outside the gene matches. CDR3 length: 18 residues. CDR1 is LNHDA, CDR2 SQIVND, per germline (reference sequence).